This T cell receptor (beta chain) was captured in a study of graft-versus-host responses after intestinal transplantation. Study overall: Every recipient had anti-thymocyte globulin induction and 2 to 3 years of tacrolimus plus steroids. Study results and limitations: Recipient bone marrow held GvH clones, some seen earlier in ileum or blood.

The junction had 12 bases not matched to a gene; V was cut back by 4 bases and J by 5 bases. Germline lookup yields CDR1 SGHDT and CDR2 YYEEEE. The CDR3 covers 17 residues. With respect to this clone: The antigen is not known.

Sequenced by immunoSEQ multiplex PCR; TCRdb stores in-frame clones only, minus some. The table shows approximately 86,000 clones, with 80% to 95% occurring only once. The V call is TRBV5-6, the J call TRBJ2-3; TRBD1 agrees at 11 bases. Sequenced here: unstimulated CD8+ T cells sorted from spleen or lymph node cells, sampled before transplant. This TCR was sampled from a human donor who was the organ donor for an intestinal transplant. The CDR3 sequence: CASSPSSGQGAGDTQYF. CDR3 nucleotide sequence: TGTGCCAGCAGCCCATCGAGCGGACAGGGGGCGGGAGATACGCAGTATTTT. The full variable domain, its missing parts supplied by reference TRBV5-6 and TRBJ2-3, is DAGVTQSPTHLIKTRGQQVTLRCSPKSGHDTVSWYQQALGQGPQFIFQYYEEEERQRGNFPDRFSGHQFPNYSSELNVNALLLGDSALYLCASSPSSGQGAGDTQYFGPGTRLTVL.